Following are 9 T cell receptor beta chains from one sample sequenced in a study of Graves' ophthalmopathy and Graves' hyperthyroidism (dated by TCRdb to 2016 to 2019). The sequencer listed for this sample is Illumina HiSeq 2000. For repertoire sequencing, TCR beta CDR3 regions were amplified from RNA transcripts. The first round of RT-PCR was done with HTBI primers and the Qiagen OneStep RT-PCR kit, and was followed by a second round of multiplex PCR, then size selection and purification. Using fastp at Q25 and MiXCR, TCRdb reprocessed the public reads and kept productive beta chains. Here each entry gathers all rows of one CDR3 protein and keeps the most common genes and DNA. The sample records roughly 1.1 million distinct CDR3 sequences, about 38% of which are singletons. The ten top clones hold roughly 10% of the sample. Sequencing was done on a sample of peripheral blood or thyroid tissue (not recorded which). The receptors stem from an adult man with Graves' hyperthyroidism.

In its sample, this clonotype was seen many times. The chain joins TRBV19 to TRBJ2-5, with D possibly matching TRBD1 (5 bases). The germline V gene encodes CDR1 LNHDA and CDR2 SQIVND (reference sequence). V gave up 1 base and J gave up 5 bases, with 14 bases separating them. The length of the CDR3 is 15 residues. CDR3 in amino acids: CASSIGETVVETQYF. CDR3 DNA sequence: TGTGCCAGTAGTATAGGAGAGACAGTTGTGGAGACCCAGTACTTC.

This clonotype has a handful of counts. The chain carries TRBV4-3 and TRBJ1-4, with D unresolved. Germline V gene data show CDR1 as LGHNA and CDR2 as YSLEER. This CDR3 region has 15 residues. V lost 0 bases to trimming and J lost 2 bases, with 7 bases between them. CDR3 in amino acids: CASSQDKSTNEKLFF. The DNA of the CDR3 is TGCGCCAGCAGCCAAGATAAGTCCACTAATGAAAAACTGTTTTTT.

This clonotype was seen a few times. V usage is TRBV20-1 and J usage is TRBJ1-2; maybe TRBD1 (5 bases). The CDR3 covers 12 residues. Germline V gene lookup returns CDR1 DFQATT and CDR2 SNEGSKA (reference sequence). V was trimmed by 2 bases and J by 3 bases, leaving 7 bases between them. CDR3 sequence reads: CSARPRDYGYTF. CDR3 DNA sequence: TGCAGTGCTAGACCCAGGGACTATGGCTACACCTTC.

V usage is TRBV20-1 and J usage is TRBJ2-5, with D perhaps being TRBD1 or TRBD2 (5 bases each). The CDR3 extends over 14 amino acids. Germline V gives CDR1 DFQATT, CDR2 SNEGSKA (reference sequence). Trimming stripped 1 base from V and 5 bases from J, with 14 bases between. CDR3 nucleotides: TGCAGTGCTAGAGCGCCGGGGCCCTTGGAGACCCAGTACTTC. Translation: CSARAPGPLETQYF.

In this sample, this clonotype turned up many times. The chain is built from TRBV7-9 and TRBJ2-7, with TRBD1 as a possible D gene (6 bases). The V end lost 4 bases, the J end lost 6 bases, and 16 bases lay between the germline ends. CDR3 length equals 14 residues. CDR1 SEHNR and CDR2 FQNEAQ come from the germline V gene (reference sequence). CDR3: CASSYLQGQSEQYF. The DNA for the CDR3 is TGTGCCAGCAGCTACCTCCAAGGACAGTCCGAGCAGTACTTC. Supplemented by reference TRBV7-9 and TRBJ2-7, the full variable domain reads DTGVSQNPRHKITKRGQNVTFRCDPISEHNRLYWYRQTLGQGPEFLTYFQNEAQLEKSRLLSDRFSAERPKGSFSTLEIQRTEQGDSAMYLCASSYLQGQSEQYFGPGTRLTVT.

At least ten counts were recorded for this clonotype. The rearrangement joins TRBV6-1 to TRBJ1-1; D ambiguous. The CDR3 is 14 amino acids. The germline V gene encodes CDR1 MNHNS and CDR2 SASEGT. V was pared by 5 bases and J by 1 base, with 11 bases between. In DNA, the CDR3 is TGTGCCAGCAGTATTCCGGGCCCGAACACTGAAGCTTTCTTT. This translates into CASSIPGPNTEAFF.

This clonotype was seen a few times. The rearrangement uses TRBV4-2 and TRBJ1-5; D might be TRBD1 (5 bases). The CDR3 sequence is 15 residues long. CDR1 LGHNA and CDR2 YNFKEQ come from the germline V gene. Trimming shortened V by 4 bases and J by 5 bases, and 15 bases separated the two germline ends. CDR3 protein: CASSRLGQADQPQHF. CDR3 DNA: TGTGCCAGCAGCCGGCTAGGACAAGCCGATCAGCCCCAGCATTTT.

The table lists this clonotype with many counts. V and J are TRBV7-2 and TRBJ2-2; the D is unclear. Trimming stripped 5 bases from V and 7 bases from J, with 11 bases between. CDR1 is SGHTA, CDR2 FQGNSA, per germline. The CDR3 is 13 amino acids. CDR3 sequence reads: CASSENRYGELFF. As DNA, the CDR3 is TGTGCCAGCAGCGAGAACCGATACGGGGAGCTGTTTTTT.

This chain links TRBV10-3 with TRBJ2-7; D is perhaps TRBD1 (6 bases). Trimming took 4 bases from V and 2 from J, leaving 12 bases between them. CDR3 length: 14 amino acids. Germline-derived CDR1 and CDR2 are ENHRY and SYGVKD. CDR3 DNA: TGTGCCATCAGTGTAGGGACACGGACCTACGAGCAGTACTTC. Translation gives CAISVGTRTYEQYF.